A selection of T cell receptor beta chains follows, all from one sample in a study of blood T cell repertoires in COVID-19. Clones were sequenced by immunoSEQ multiplex PCR, and TCRdb holds only the in-frame ones, with some missing. This sample carries about 55,000 clones, 80% to 95% of them seen once, and the ten largest clones take over 13%. Sequencing was performed on peripheral blood. Receptors originate from a human donor with active COVID-19. The donor label of this sample is uncertain. Each CDR3 is given with its conserved first and last residue. D genes are given only for firm matches. Only some rows state a clone size, as once, few, many or a class for expanded clones.

d_call	v_call	clone_size	j_call	cdr3_nt	cdr3_aa
TRBD1	TRBV18	.	TRBJ1-3	TGTGCCAGCTCACCTTTACCCGACAGGGCCTTCTCTGGAAACACCATATATTTT	CASSPLPDRAFSGNTIYF
.	TRBV19	.	TRBJ1-2	TGTGCCAGTAGTATAGATCGGGGGGGATACACCTTC	CASSIDRGGYTF
.	TRBV7-9	.	TRBJ1-1	TGTGCCATCCAGGGGAGCAGCACTGAAGCTTTCTTT	CAIQGSSTEAFF
.	TRBV25-1	.	TRBJ2-2	TGTGCCAGCAGTGACCAGGGTGGTGTGTACACCGGGGAGCTGTTTTTT	CASSDQGGVYTGELFF
TRBD2	TRBV27	.	TRBJ2-1	TGTGCCAGCACTATAGCGGGGGGCGGGCAGTTCTTC	CASTIAGGGQFF
.	TRBV7-9	.	TRBJ1-4	TGTGCCAGCAGATACGGGAGCCGAGCAACTAATGAAAAACTGTTTTTT	CASRYGSRATNEKLFF
.	TRBV14	.	TRBJ2-7	TGTGCCAGCAGCCAACAGGGAGGCTACGAGCAGTACTTC	CASSQQGGYEQYF
TRBD1	TRBV9	once	TRBJ1-1	TGTGCCAGCAGCCCCCCCACCGGGACAGGGGCGAACACTGAAGCTTTCTTT	CASSPPTGTGANTEAFF
TRBD1	TRBV18	.	TRBJ1-1	TGTGCCAGCTCACCAAACGGGGGACAGATCACTGAAGCTTTCTTT	CASSPNGGQITEAFF
TRBD2	TRBV5-6	once	TRBJ2-1	TGTGCCAGCAGCTTGGGCGGGGGGGCCAGGAATGAGCAGTTCTTC	CASSLGGGARNEQFF
.	TRBV11-3	.	TRBJ2-1	TGTGCCAGCAGCATTAGCTCCTACAATGAGCAGTTCTTC	CASSISSYNEQFF
.	TRBV19	.	TRBJ1-3	TGTGCCAGTAGTATCGGGGGACCGAACTCTGGAAACACCATATATTTT	CASSIGGPNSGNTIYF
.	TRBV7-9	.	TRBJ2-7	TGTGCCAGCAGCTTAGTGGGACAAAACTACGAGCAGTACTTC	CASSLVGQNYEQYF
.	TRBV7-3	.	TRBJ2-2	TGTGCCAGCAGCTTATTCGACAGAAACACCGGGGAGCTGTTTTTT	CASSLFDRNTGELFF
.	TRBV19	.	TRBJ1-1	TGTGCCAGTAGTATTAGAGGGCACGCTTTCTTT	CASSIRGHAFF
TRBD1	TRBV24-1	.	TRBJ2-2	TGTGCCGCATTACCCCCGGACAGGGGGTGGAACACCGGGGAGCTGTTTTTT	CAALPPDRGWNTGELFF
TRBD2	TRBV19	once	TRBJ2-7	TGTGCCAGTAGTATAGACCCTGGACTAGCGGGAGCCTCCGAGCAGTACTTC	CASSIDPGLAGASEQYF
TRBD1	TRBV6-5	.	TRBJ1-5	TGTGCCAGCAAAGACAGGGGGGCTCAGCCCCAGCATTTT	CASKDRGAQPQHF
TRBD1	TRBV5-6	.	TRBJ2-5	TGTGCCAGCAGCTGGGCACAGGGGGATTTCCAAGAGACCCAGTACTTC	CASSWAQGDFQETQYF
.	TRBV5-6	.	TRBJ2-3	TGTGCCAGCAGCTTAGGACTTTTCACAGATACGCAGTATTTT	CASSLGLFTDTQYF
.	TRBV12-3/TRBV12-4	once	TRBJ2-1	TGTGCCAGCACACACGGGTCCTACAATGAGCAGTTCTTC	CASTHGSYNEQFF
.	TRBV11-2	once	TRBJ2-1	TGTGCCAGCAGCTTAGCCCGGGACTCCACCTACAATGAGCAGTTCTTC	CASSLARDSTYNEQFF
TRBD2	TRBV12-5	.	TRBJ2-1	TGTGCTAGTGGACAGCGGGGGAGCCTCTCCTACAATGAGCAGTTCTTC	CASGQRGSLSYNEQFF
.	TRBV6-5	.	TRBJ2-7	TGTGCCGGCAGACAGGCCTCCCAATACGAGCAGTACTTC	CAGRQASQYEQYF
.	TRBV19	.	TRBJ2-4	TGTGCCAGTAGTATAACATGGCGGGGAATAGTGGCCAAAAACATTCAGTACTTC	CASSITWRGIVAKNIQYF
.	TRBV7-9	.	TRBJ2-3	TGTGCCAGCAGCTTAGTCGGGGATCCCCGAATGGATACGCAGTATTTT	CASSLVGDPRMDTQYF
TRBD1	TRBV7-9	.	TRBJ2-7	TGTGCTGCCGGGACAGGGCCAAGTTACGAGCAGTACTTC	CAAGTGPSYEQYF
.	TRBV7-2	.	TRBJ2-1	TGTGCCAGCAGCTTAGGCCAGGGAGGTTACTACAATGAGCAGTTCTTC	CASSLGQGGYYNEQFF
.	TRBV11-2	.	TRBJ2-1	TGTGCCAGCAGCGAAGACTTGGGGCAGTTCTTC	CASSEDLGQFF
TRBD2	TRBV9	.	TRBJ2-1	TGTGCCAGCAGCCCCCGGGAGGGCTCCTACAATGAGCAGTTCTTC	CASSPREGSYNEQFF
.	TRBV3-1/TRBV3-2	.	TRBJ1-4	TGTGCCAGCAGCCAGCAATCCAGGGGCCCTAATGAAAAACTGTTTTTT	CASSQQSRGPNEKLFF
TRBD2	TRBV6-5	.	TRBJ2-5	TGTGCCAGCAGTTATACATCTGGACTAGGAGGGGAGACCCAGTACTTC	CASSYTSGLGGETQYF
TRBD1	TRBV6-5	.	TRBJ1-2	TGTGCCAGCAGGCGGGACAGGGAAAACTATGGCTACACCTTC	CASRRDRENYGYTF
.	TRBV28	.	TRBJ2-7	TGTGCCAGCAGTTTGCCGGGTTACGAGCAGTACTTC	CASSLPGYEQYF
.	TRBV7-7	.	TRBJ2-6	TGTGCTAGCAGCTTGGAGGGAGGCTCTGGGGCCAACGTCCTGACTTTC	CASSLEGGSGANVLTF
TRBD1	TRBV18	.	TRBJ2-5	TGTGCCAGCTCACCAAATCAGGGGGCGGGAGAGACCCAGTACTTC	CASSPNQGAGETQYF
.	TRBV7-9	once	TRBJ2-3	TGTGCCAGCAGCTTCGGGGGGCGGAATACGCAGTATTTT	CASSFGGRNTQYF
.	TRBV5-1	.	TRBJ2-7	TGCGCCAGCAGCCCGGGGGGCCTCGAGCAGTACTTC	CASSPGGLEQYF
TRBD1	TRBV4-1	.	TRBJ1-5	TGCGCCAGCAGCCAGGTGACAGGGGTCGGCAATCAGCCCCAGCATTTT	CASSQVTGVGNQPQHF
TRBD2	TRBV19	.	TRBJ2-7	TGTGCCAGTAGGGCACTAGCGGACTCCTACGAGCAGTACTTC	CASRALADSYEQYF
.	TRBV6-5	.	TRBJ1-1	TGTGCCAGCAGTCGGGATTGGAACACTGAAGCTTTCTTT	CASSRDWNTEAFF
.	TRBV18	.	TRBJ2-1	TGTGCCAGCTCACCAAGGGGGAGGGCGGACAATGAGCAGTTCTTC	CASSPRGRADNEQFF
.	TRBV28	.	TRBJ1-1	TGTGCCAGCAGTTTAACCTGGGGGCAAGGGACTGAAGCTTTCTTT	CASSLTWGQGTEAFF
.	TRBV28	.	TRBJ2-3	TGTGCCAGCAGTCCCAATGCAGATACGCAGTATTTT	CASSPNADTQYF
.	TRBV6-5	.	TRBJ2-3	TGTGCCAGCAGACAGACAGATACGCAGTATTTT	CASRQTDTQYF
.	TRBV7-9	.	TRBJ2-7	TGTGCCAGCAGCTTAGAGACAATCTCCTACGAGCAGTACTTC	CASSLETISYEQYF
.	TRBV6-1	.	TRBJ2-5	TGTGCCAGCAGTGAAGGACCAGGGGAGACCCAGTACTTC	CASSEGPGETQYF
.	TRBV7-2	.	TRBJ2-2	TGTGCCAGCAGCTTGGAGGGACCCGGGGAGCTGTTTTTT	CASSLEGPGELFF
.	TRBV2	.	TRBJ1-1	TGTGCCAGCAGTGAATTTAGACAGAACACTGAAGCTTTCTTT	CASSEFRQNTEAFF
.	TRBV5-1	.	TRBJ1-1	TGCGCCAGCAGCTCGACCGGGGTGGGCACTGAAGCTTTCTTT	CASSSTGVGTEAFF
.	TRBV7-2	.	TRBJ2-2	TGTGCCAGTCGAGCGGACGCGAACACCGGGGAGCTGTTTTTT	CASRADANTGELFF
.	TRBV7-3	.	TRBJ1-6	TGTGCCAGCAGCTTTGGACAGAGATCACCCCTCCACTTT	CASSFGQRSPLHF